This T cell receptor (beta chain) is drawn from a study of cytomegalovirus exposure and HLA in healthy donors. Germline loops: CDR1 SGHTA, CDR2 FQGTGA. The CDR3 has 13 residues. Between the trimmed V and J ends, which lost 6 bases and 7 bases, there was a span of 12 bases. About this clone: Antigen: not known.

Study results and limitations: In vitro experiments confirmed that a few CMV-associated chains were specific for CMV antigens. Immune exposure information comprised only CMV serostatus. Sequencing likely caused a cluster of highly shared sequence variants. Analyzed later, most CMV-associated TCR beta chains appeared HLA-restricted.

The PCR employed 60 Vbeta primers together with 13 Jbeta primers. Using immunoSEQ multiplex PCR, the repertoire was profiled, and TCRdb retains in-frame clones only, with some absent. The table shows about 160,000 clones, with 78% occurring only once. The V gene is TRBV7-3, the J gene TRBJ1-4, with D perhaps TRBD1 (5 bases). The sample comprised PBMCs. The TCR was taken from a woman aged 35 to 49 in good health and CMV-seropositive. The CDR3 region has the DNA TGTGCCAGCAGTCAGGGACTCGGTGAAAAACTGTTTTTT. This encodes CASSQGLGEKLFF. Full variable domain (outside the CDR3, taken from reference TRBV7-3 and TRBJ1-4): GAGVSQTPSNKVTEKGKYVELRCDPISGHTALYWYRQSLGQGPEFLIYFQGTGAADDSGLPNDRFFAVRPEGSVSTLKIQRTERGDSAVYLCASSQGLGEKLFFGSGTQLSVL.